Listed below are T cell receptor beta chains from one sample, sequenced in a study of CD8+CD57+ T cells in acquired aplastic anemia. TCRdb re-analysed the reads in MiXCR, keeping a single row per CDR3 protein. Of a few hundred thousand distinct CDR3 sequences listed, roughly 50% are singletons. Material: sorted CD4+, CD8+, or CD8+CD57+ T cells (not recorded which) from PBMCs. These receptors were taken from a human donor with severe aplastic anemia or a healthy control (not recorded which). The CDR3 runs from the conserved cysteine through the conserved F or W. A D gene is named only where the DNA matches it firmly. Where a row states a size, it is once, few, many or the class of an expanded clone; other rows omit it.

j_call	cdr3_length	d_call	v_call	clone_size	cdr3_aa	cdr3_nt
TRBJ2-7	15	NA	TRBV7-2	few	CASSLEPGPRGEQYF	TGTGCCAGCAGCTTAGAACCCGGGCCTAGAGGCGAGCAGTACTTC
TRBJ2-3	18	TRBD2	TRBV6-1	NA	CAGSQRTSGGASTDTQYF	TGTGCCGGGTCCCAGCGGACTAGCGGGGGGGCTAGCACAGATACGCAGTATTTT
TRBJ2-5	17	NA	TRBV5-1	many	CASSWNKGKSAQETQYF	TGCGCCAGCAGCTGGAACAAGGGGAAGTCGGCCCAAGAGACCCAGTACTTC
TRBJ2-1	18	TRBD2	TRBV9	NA	CASSVGTSGGGAYNEQFF	TGTGCCAGCAGCGTCGGGACTAGCGGGGGGGGGGCCTACAATGAGCAGTTCTTC
TRBJ1-2	13	NA	TRBV9	NA	CASSVEGLYGYTF	TGTGCCAGCAGCGTAGAGGGGTTGTATGGCTACACCTTC
TRBJ1-2	13	TRBD1	TRBV29-1	once	CSVGTGVNYGYTF	TGCAGCGTTGGGACAGGGGTTAACTATGGCTACACCTTC
TRBJ2-1	17	TRBD2	TRBV15	NA	CASSLTRGTSGNHEQFF	TGTGCCAGCAGCTTAACGAGAGGAACTAGCGGGAACCATGAGCAGTTCTTC
TRBJ1-2	14	NA	TRBV7-8	many	CASSLVSRSYGYTF	TGTGCCAGCAGCTTAGTTAGCAGAAGCTATGGCTACACCTTC
TRBJ2-7	15	NA	TRBV7-8	once	CASSLGSLPLYEQYF	TGTGCCAGCAGCTTAGGTAGCCTTCCCCTCTACGAGCAGTACTTC
TRBJ2-3	16	TRBD2	TRBV7-2	NA	CASRASGGPSTDTQYF	TGTGCCAGCAGGGCTAGCGGGGGCCCCAGCACAGATACGCAGTATTTT
TRBJ2-7	15	TRBD2	TRBV2	many	CASSEEGGRSYEQYF	TGTGCCAGCAGTGAGGAGGGAGGGCGATCCTACGAGCAGTACTTC
TRBJ2-4	16	NA	TRBV7-8	NA	CASSYESGGAKNIQYF	TGTGCCAGCAGCTATGAGTCTGGGGGAGCCAAAAACATTCAGTACTTC
TRBJ1-5	12	NA	TRBV2	once	CASCDSNQPQHF	TGTGCCAGCTGCGATAGCAATCAGCCCCAGCATTTT
TRBJ2-1	15	TRBD2	TRBV25-1	NA	CASSGGGIGPWEQFF	TGTGCCAGCAGCGGGGGGGGTATAGGCCCATGGGAGCAGTTCTTC
TRBJ2-7	17	NA	TRBV14	few	CASSVGPGGGGDYEQYF	TGTGCCAGCAGCGTAGGCCCCGGTGGAGGCGGTGACTACGAGCAGTACTTC
TRBJ1-6	15	TRBD1	TRBV10-2	NA	CASRDRVSYNSPLHF	TGCGCCAGCAGGGACAGGGTATCCTATAATTCACCCCTCCACTTT
TRBJ2-5	13	NA	TRBV20-1	few	CSAERDTQETQYF	TGCAGTGCCGAGCGGGACACACAAGAGACCCAGTACTTC
TRBJ1-6	15	NA	TRBV5-1	many	CASSLDTGFGVALHF	TGCGCCAGCAGCTTGGATACAGGGTTTGGAGTCGCCCTCCACTTT
TRBJ1-6	14	NA	TRBV7-8	NA	CASSILTGVSPLHF	TGTGCCAGCAGTATTTTAACAGGAGTAAGTCCCCTCCACTTT
TRBJ1-2	13	NA	TRBV7-9	NA	CGSSLVGGEGYTF	TGTGGGAGCAGCTTAGTGGGGGGCGAGGGCTACACCTTC
TRBJ1-5	11	NA	TRBV7-9	NA	CASSLVKPQHF	TGTGCCAGCAGCTTAGTTAAGCCCCAGCATTTT
TRBJ1-5	13	TRBD1	TRBV6-2/TRBV6-3	NA	CASVDRVGRPQHF	TGTGCCAGCGTTGACAGGGTCGGGCGGCCCCAGCATTTT
TRBJ1-2	13	TRBD1	TRBV2	NA	CASSVEGAYGYTF	TGTGCCAGCAGTGTAGAGGGGGCCTATGGCTACACCTTC
TRBJ2-5	14	TRBD1	TRBV12-3/TRBV12-4	many	CASTHLGQGETQYF	TGTGCCAGCACTCACCTGGGACAGGGGGAGACCCAGTACTTC
TRBJ2-3	15	NA	TRBV7-3	NA	CASTIRGALSDTQYF	TGTGCCAGCACGATAAGGGGGGCGCTTTCAGATACGCAGTATTTT
TRBJ2-5	14	NA	TRBV11-2	many	CASKTTKAGAFVYF	TGTGCCAGCAAGACTACAAAGGCCGGGGCCTTCGTGTACTTC
TRBJ1-2	14	NA	TRBV5-1	many	CASSLATGPYGYTF	TGCGCCAGCAGCTTGGCGACAGGCCCATATGGCTACACCTTC
TRBJ2-7	13	TRBD1	TRBV20-1	once	CSEWVQGAHEQYF	TGCAGTGAATGGGTACAGGGGGCCCACGAGCAGTACTTC
TRBJ1-3	17	NA	TRBV6-6	many	CASIPPGPLNSGNTIYF	TGTGCCAGCATCCCCCCGGGACCCCTAAACTCTGGAAACACCATATATTTT
TRBJ2-3	16	NA	TRBV7-7	NA	CASSLSSGGNTDTQYF	TGTGCCAGCAGCTTAAGTTCGGGGGGCAACACAGATACGCAGTATTTT
TRBJ2-1	14	TRBD2	TRBV24-1	NA	CATSDRTSTDEQFF	TGTGCCACCAGTGATCGGACTAGTACTGATGAGCAGTTCTTC
TRBJ2-7	13	NA	TRBV24-1	NA	CATSDVSGVEQYF	TGTGCCACCAGTGATGTTTCAGGGGTTGAGCAGTACTTC
TRBJ2-7	14	NA	TRBV7-3	NA	CASSPSRGTYEQYF	TGTGCCAGCAGCCCTTCCCGGGGCACCTACGAGCAGTACTTC
TRBJ1-2	12	NA	TRBV20-1	many	CSSRDLGYGYTF	TGCAGTAGCAGGGATTTGGGCTATGGCTACACCTTC
TRBJ2-7	16	TRBD2	TRBV7-4	NA	CASSVSAGGTPYEQYF	TGTGCCAGCAGCGTATCAGCGGGGGGTACCCCCTACGAGCAGTACTTC
TRBJ1-2	14	NA	TRBV12-3/TRBV12-4	NA	CATSGPGGHYGYTF	TGTGCCACCAGTGGGCCGGGGGGGCACTATGGCTACACCTTC
TRBJ2-5	14	TRBD2	TRBV7-2	many	CASSLGLAEETQYF	TGTGCCAGCAGCTTAGGACTAGCGGAAGAGACCCAGTACTTC
TRBJ2-1	13	NA	TRBV25-1	NA	CASSLVSDNEQFF	TGTGCCAGCAGTTTAGTCTCGGACAATGAGCAGTTCTTC
TRBJ1-5	14	NA	TRBV7-2	NA	CASSLGLDNQPQHF	TGTGCCAGCAGCTTGGGTCTTGACAATCAGCCCCAGCATTTT
TRBJ2-2	13	NA	TRBV20-1	NA	CSALRGADGELFF	TGCAGTGCCCTGCGAGGGGCGGACGGGGAGCTGTTTTTT
TRBJ1-1	15	NA	TRBV7-2	many	CASSPDGRGITEAFF	TGTGCCAGCAGCCCGGACGGCAGGGGAATCACTGAAGCTTTCTTT
TRBJ2-7	16	TRBD1	TRBV6-5	many	CASSYRSGTGTREQYF	TGTGCCAGCAGTTACCGCTCCGGGACAGGGACGAGGGAGCAGTACTTC
TRBJ2-3	16	NA	TRBV7-2	NA	CASSLVSGTSTDTQYF	TGTGCCAGCAGCTTAGTTTCGGGGACAAGCACAGATACGCAGTATTTT
TRBJ1-2	15	TRBD1	TRBV29-1	NA	CSVGTDKKNNYGYTF	TGCAGCGTCGGGACAGACAAGAAAAATAACTATGGCTACACCTTC
TRBJ1-2	13	NA	TRBV6-1	many	CASSHRAGYGYTF	TGTGCCAGCAGCCACAGGGCGGGCTATGGCTACACCTTC
TRBJ1-1	11	NA	TRBV12-3/TRBV12-4	NA	CASSYDSEAFF	TGTGCCAGCAGTTACGACAGTGAAGCTTTCTTT
TRBJ2-1	14	TRBD1	TRBV6-5	many	CASTMDRGYNEQFF	TGTGCCAGCACCATGGACAGGGGTTACAATGAGCAGTTCTTC
TRBJ1-1	16	NA	TRBV19	NA	CASSTPGLGENTEAFF	TGTGCCAGTAGTACGCCGGGGTTAGGCGAGAACACTGAAGCTTTCTTT
TRBJ1-4	12	NA	TRBV7-8	NA	CASSRDSEKLFF	TGTGCCAGCAGCCGAGACAGTGAAAAACTGTTTTTT
TRBJ1-4	16	NA	TRBV7-2	NA	CASSLVGRGMNEKLFF	TGTGCCAGCAGCTTAGTTGGACGGGGTATGAATGAAAAACTGTTTTTT
TRBJ1-1	13	NA	TRBV6-1	NA	CASSEGSTAGAFF	TGTGCCAGCAGTGAAGGTAGCACCGCGGGAGCTTTCTTT
TRBJ1-1	14	TRBD1	TRBV20-1	NA	CSASLPGGHTEAFF	TGCAGTGCTAGCTTACCAGGGGGCCACACTGAAGCTTTCTTT
TRBJ2-6	17	TRBD1	TRBV7-3	NA	CASSATGGDSGANVLTF	TGTGCCAGCAGCGCGACAGGGGGGGACTCTGGGGCCAACGTCCTGACTTTC
TRBJ1-1	15	NA	TRBV29-1	NA	CSVGGGLPGGTEAFF	TGCAGCGTTGGTGGAGGGCTGCCGGGGGGCACTGAAGCTTTCTTT
TRBJ2-4	17	NA	TRBV7-3	NA	CASSLGPGTGDKNIQYF	TGTGCCAGCAGCTTGGGACCGGGAACAGGAGACAAAAACATTCAGTACTTC
TRBJ1-6	15	NA	TRBV2	NA	CASRAQQGWNSPLHF	TGTGCCAGCAGAGCACAACAGGGATGGAATTCACCCCTCCACTTT
TRBJ2-7	16	TRBD2	TRBV20-1	NA	CSAKGLAGGLSLEQYF	TGCAGTGCTAAAGGACTAGCGGGAGGCCTCTCCCTGGAGCAGTACTTC
TRBJ2-7	16	TRBD2	TRBV7-9	NA	CASSLLGQREFNEQYF	TGTGCCAGCAGCTTACTCGGGCAGCGGGAGTTCAACGAGCAGTACTTC
TRBJ1-5	15	NA	TRBV2	NA	CASSTEGRVSQPQHF	TGTGCCAGCAGCACAGAGGGCAGGGTAAGTCAGCCCCAGCATTTT
TRBJ2-3	13	NA	TRBV24-1	few	CATSDPSTDTQYF	TGTGCCACCAGTGATCCAAGCACAGATACGCAGTATTTT